This T cell receptor beta chain was sequenced during a study of cytomegalovirus exposure and HLA in healthy donors. Whole-study results and caveats: Earlier analysis found most TCR beta V segments productive about 87% or about 30% of the time. Only CMV serostatus was available as immune exposure information.

PCR was performed using 60 Vbeta and 13 Jbeta primers. Profiled with immunoSEQ multiplex PCR; TCRdb holds only in-frame clones, not every one. The table has over 75,000 clones, over 75% seen once. This clone has more than one count but fewer than ten. Its antigen is undetermined. Germline V lookup: CDR1 DFQATT, CDR2 SNEGSKA (reference sequence). The CDR3 loop spans 11 amino acids. Unmatched junction bases numbered 0, after V lost 3 bases and J lost 5 bases. Sequencing was carried out using PBMCs. The rearrangement uses TRBV20-1 and TRBJ2-5; TRBD2 agrees at 7 bases. This TCR was recovered from a female donor in good health and CMV-seronegative. The CDR3 reads CSARRGETQYF. For the CDR3, the DNA is TGCAGTGCTAGGCGGGGGGAGACCCAGTACTTC.